What follows are 9 T cell receptor beta chains derived from one specimen sequenced in a study of blood T cell repertoires in COVID-19. Here immunoSEQ multiplex PCR was the method, and the copy in TCRdb shows in-frame clones only, minus some. The sample has about 160,000 clones, over 75% seen once; the top ten hold less than 8%. Sequences were obtained from PBMCs or T cells enriched from blood (not recorded which). The receptors were sampled from a woman in her fifties or sixties who had recovered from COVID-19.

The rearrangement links TRBV25-1 to TRBJ2-1; 8 bases match TRBD1. CDR3 length: 15 amino acids. CDR1 and CDR2 from the germline V gene are MGHDK and SYGVNS. V dropped 3 bases and J dropped 5; count of bases not matched to a gene: 6. CDR3 protein: CASSDAGGWNNEQFF. In DNA, the CDR3 is TGTGCCAGCAGTGATGCAGGGGGCTGGAACAATGAGCAGTTCTTC. The complete variable domain, with remaining parts taken from reference TRBV25-1 and TRBJ2-1, reads EADIYQTPRYLVIGTGKKITLECSQTMGHDKMYWYQQDPGMELHLIHYSYGVNSTEKGDLSSESTVSRIRTEHFPLTLESARPSHTSQYLCASSDAGGWNNEQFFGPGTRLTVL.

This clone was recorded once. The genes are TRBV2 and TRBJ1-2; D is ambiguous. Germline values: CDR1 SNHLY, CDR2 FYNNEI. V lost 4 bases and J 5 bases, leaving 8 bases between the germline ends. This CDR3 is 12 amino acids long. The CDR3 protein is CASSARVYGYTF. For the CDR3, the DNA is TGTGCCAGCAGTGCTCGAGTATATGGCTACACCTTC. Full variable domain (rest looked up from reference TRBV2 and TRBJ1-2): EPEVTQTPSHQVTQMGQEVILRCVPISNHLYFYWYRQILGQKVEFLVSFYNNEISEKSEIFDDQFSVERPDGSNFTLKIRSTKLEDSAMYFCASSARVYGYTFGSGTRLTVV.

This sequence joins TRBV5-4 and TRBJ2-3, with 9 positions matching TRBD2. The V segment lost 4 bases and the J segment 5 bases; nucleotides outside the gene matches: 5. This CDR3 spans 14 amino acids. Germline assignment: CDR1 SGHNT and CDR2 YYREEE (reference sequence). The CDR3 region has the DNA TGTGCCAGCAGCCTCCGACTAGCGGAAGATACGCAGTATTTT. As protein: CASSLRLAEDTQYF.

The rearrangement links TRBV3-1 (or the pseudogene TRBV3-2) to TRBJ2-3; 9 bases align to TRBD2. Germline-derived CDR1 and CDR2 are LGHDT and YNNKEL (reference sequence). V trimming: 0 bases; J trimming: 5 bases; junction bases outside the gene matches: 9. The CDR3 has 17 residues. Here the CDR3 reads CASSQETLGGGEDTQYF. The CDR3 DNA reads as TGTGCCAGCAGCCAAGAGACCCTTGGCGGGGGGGAAGATACGCAGTATTTT.

V and J are TRBV2 and TRBJ1-6, with a weak D call TRBD1 (6 bases). Trimming cost V 2 bases and J 7 bases, with 9 bases left between them. Germline CDR1 SNHLY, CDR2 FYNNEI. The CDR3 length is 14 residues. In DNA, the CDR3 is TGTGCCAGCAGTGAAACAGGGTCGAATTCACCCCTCCACTTT. Residues: CASSETGSNSPLHF.

V usage is TRBV5-4 and J usage is TRBJ2-3; TRBD2 aligns across 16 bases. Germline trimming cut 3 bases from V and 1 base from J; bases unmatched to any gene: 11. This CDR3 spans 20 amino acids. Looked up from germline, CDR1 is SGHNT and CDR2 is YYREEE (reference sequence). CDR3 residues: CASSSPKGTSGGDRTDTQYF. The CDR3 region has the DNA TGTGCCAGCAGCTCCCCAAAGGGGACTAGCGGGGGGGACCGCACAGATACGCAGTATTTT.

This sequence joins TRBV7-2 and TRBJ1-5; 7 nucleotides align to TRBD1. Looked up from germline, CDR1 is SGHTA and CDR2 is FQGNSA. Germline trimming cut 4 bases from V and 4 bases from J; bases unmatched to any gene: 4. The CDR3 is 14 amino acids. The CDR3 spells CASSSGTVNQPQHF. CDR3 nucleotide sequence: TGTGCCAGCAGCTCCGGGACAGTAAATCAGCCCCAGCATTTT.

The chain uses TRBV2 and TRBJ2-1, with TRBD1 as a possible D gene (5 bases). There are 15 residues in the CDR3. The germline V and J ends were trimmed by 3 bases and 2 bases, with 11 bases remaining between them. The germline CDR1 and CDR2 sequences are SNHLY and FYNNEI. The CDR3, as DNA: TGTGCCAGCAGTGATGGTGGACAAACCTACAATGAGCAGTTCTTC. Protein product: CASSDGGQTYNEQFF.

V gene TRBV2 combines with J gene TRBJ2-7; weak D call: TRBD1 (6 bases). The V end lost 10 bases, the J end lost 3 bases, and 22 bases lay between the germline ends. CDR1 is SNHLY, CDR2 FYNNEI, per germline. The CDR3 is 15 amino acids. CDR3: CATLLTGTSGYEQYF. The CDR3 nucleotides read TGTGCCACCCTTTTAACCGGGACATCCGGCTACGAGCAGTACTTC. Supplemented by reference TRBV2 and TRBJ2-7, the full variable domain reads EPEVTQTPSHQVTQMGQEVILRCVPISNHLYFYWYRQILGQKVEFLVSFYNNEISEKSEIFDDQFSVERPDGSNFTLKIRSTKLEDSAMYFCATLLTGTSGYEQYFGPGTRLTVT.